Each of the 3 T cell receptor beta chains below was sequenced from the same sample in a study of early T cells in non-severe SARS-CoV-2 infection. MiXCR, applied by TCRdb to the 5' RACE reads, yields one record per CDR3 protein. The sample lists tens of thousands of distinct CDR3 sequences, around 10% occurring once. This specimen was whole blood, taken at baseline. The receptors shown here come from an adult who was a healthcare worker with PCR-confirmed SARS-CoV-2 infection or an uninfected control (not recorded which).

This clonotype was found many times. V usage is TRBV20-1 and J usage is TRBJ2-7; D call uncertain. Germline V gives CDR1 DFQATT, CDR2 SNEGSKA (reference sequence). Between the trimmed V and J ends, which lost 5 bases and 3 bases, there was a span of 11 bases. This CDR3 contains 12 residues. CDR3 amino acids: CSAGSNVYEQYF. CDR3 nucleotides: TGCAGTGCTGGCTCTAACGTCTACGAGCAGTACTTC.

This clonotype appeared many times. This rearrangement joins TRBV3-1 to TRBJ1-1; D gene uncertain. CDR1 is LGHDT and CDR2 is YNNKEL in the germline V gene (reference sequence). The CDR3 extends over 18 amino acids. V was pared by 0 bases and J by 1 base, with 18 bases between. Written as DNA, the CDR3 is TGTGCCAGCAGCCAAGAAAGAGGATGGGCAACCGCGAACACTGAAGCTTTCTTT. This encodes CASSQERGWATANTEAFF.

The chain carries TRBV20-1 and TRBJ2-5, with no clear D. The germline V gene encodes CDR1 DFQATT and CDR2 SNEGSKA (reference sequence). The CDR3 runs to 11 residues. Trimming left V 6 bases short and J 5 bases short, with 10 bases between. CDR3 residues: CSALLRETQYF. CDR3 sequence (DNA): TGCAGTGCCTTATTACGGGAGACCCAGTACTTC.